Shown below are 16 T cell receptor beta chains from a single sample sequenced in a study of long-term antiretroviral therapy in people with HIV. The assay, immunoSEQ v3.0, was run at survey level. Produced via immunoSEQ multiplex PCR; TCRdb's table is partial and in-frame only. Of 35,000 or so clones in the sample, 70% to 90% were seen once. The source material was unsorted PBMCs, sampled 2.2 years after starting antiretroviral therapy. Every receptor here comes from a man younger than 35 with HIV.

The chain is built from TRBV7-2 and TRBJ2-7, with D perhaps matching TRBD1 (6 bases). The germline V gene encodes CDR1 SGHTA and CDR2 FQGNSA. Deletions cut 5 bases from V and 6 bases from J, with 17 bases between. The CDR3 consists of 14 residues. This chain's CDR3 is CASSVLGARAEQYF. The CDR3 nucleotides are TGTGCCAGCAGCGTCCTGGGGGCCCGCGCCGAGCAGTACTTC.

This chain joins TRBV7-3 and TRBJ2-1; 10 bases align to TRBD2. V gave up 1 base and J gave up 10 bases; unmatched junction bases: 7. Germline-derived CDR1 and CDR2 are SGHTA and FQGTGA. The CDR3 extends over 15 amino acids. CDR3 residues: CASSLKAGGLWEQFF. Here the CDR3 DNA reads TGTGCCAGCAGCTTAAAAGCGGGAGGGCTCTGGGAGCAGTTCTTC. Full variable domain (missing parts from reference TRBV7-3 and TRBJ2-1): GAGVSQTPSNKVTEKGKYVELRCDPISGHTALYWYRQSLGQGPEFLIYFQGTGAADDSGLPNDRFFAVRPEGSVSTLKIQRTERGDSAVYLCASSLKAGGLWEQFFGPGTRLTVL.

The chain is built from TRBV30 and TRBJ1-6; 7 bases match TRBD1. Germline trimming cut 2 bases from V and 0 bases from J; bases unmatched to any gene: 10. Looked up from germline, CDR1 is GTSNPN and CDR2 is SVGIG (reference sequence). This CDR3 has 18 residues. The CDR3: CAWSRGQSTSSYNSPLHF. CDR3 sequence (DNA): TGTGCCTGGAGTCGGGGACAGTCCACTAGCTCCTATAATTCACCCCTCCACTTT.

This rearrangement joins TRBV5-5 to TRBJ1-5; D is perhaps TRBD1 (5 bases). The V gene's germline CDR1 is SGHKS and CDR2 YYEKEE (reference sequence). This CDR3 region has 14 residues. V lost 1 base and J lost 2, with 7 bases in between. The CDR3 DNA sequence: TGTGCCAGCAGCTTGCCGGGGGGCAATCAGCCCCAGCATTTT. Protein product: CASSLPGGNQPQHF.

Concerning this clone itself: At one end, the junction sequence differs from germline, possibly due to a read error. The chain joins TRBV6-5 to TRBJ1-2; 7 bases are a match to TRBD1. This CDR3 is built from 11 residues. Germline V lookup: CDR1 MNHEY, CDR2 SVGAGI. For the CDR3, the DNA is TGTGCCAGCAGTTACCGGGACAGAATTGTCTTC. Translated: CASSYRDRIVF.

The chain uses TRBV4-2 and TRBJ1-2; TRBD1 matches at 11 bases. In germline, CDR1 is LGHNA, CDR2 YNFKEQ. CDR3 length: 15 amino acids. Trimming cost V 2 bases and J 7 bases; bases outside gene matches: 6. In DNA form, the CDR3 reads TGTGCCAGCAGCCAACCCCCGGGACAGGGGGTTGGCTACACCTTC. Protein: CASSQPPGQGVGYTF.

The rearrangement joins TRBV9 to TRBJ1-1; no clear D. V lost 1 base, J lost 1 base, and 5 bases lay in between. Germline V lookup: CDR1 SGDLS, CDR2 YYNGEE. The CDR3 contains 13 residues. Here the CDR3 reads CASSVQPNTEAFF. Here the CDR3 DNA reads TGTGCCAGCAGCGTACAGCCGAACACTGAAGCTTTCTTT.

J is TRBJ2-5 and V is TRBV4-2; perhaps TRBD2 as D (6 bases). The CDR3 totals 17 residues. Germline values: CDR1 LGHNA, CDR2 YNFKEQ. The V gene lost 4 bases and the J gene lost 1 base, with 19 bases spanning the gap. CDR3 nucleotides: TGTGCCAGCAGCCCCAGAGGGAGTAGCGGAGCCCAAGAGACCCAGTACTTC. Protein sequence: CASSPRGSSGAQETQYF.

This chain links TRBV29-1 with TRBJ1-1, with D possibly matching TRBD1 (6 bases). This CDR3 is 12 amino acids long. CDR1 and CDR2 (germline): SQVTM, ANQGSEA. V was shortened by 3 bases and J by 1 base, with 6 bases between the two germline ends. The CDR3 bases are TGCAGCGTTGACAGGGGGAACACTGAAGCTTTCTTT. This sequence encodes CSVDRGNTEAFF.

The gene calls are TRBV4-1 and TRBJ1-1, with D maybe TRBD1 (6 bases). Trimming removed 3 bases from V and 4 bases from J, with 9 bases in between. This CDR3 is 13 amino acids long. Germline CDR1 MGHRA, CDR2 YSYEKL. The CDR3 sequence is CASSQVGGTEAFF. The CDR3 region has the DNA TGCGCCAGCAGCCAGGTAGGGGGCACTGAAGCTTTCTTT.

This clone was found once. This chain joins TRBV5-4 and TRBJ2-1, with D unclear. The V gene lost 4 bases and the J gene lost 7 bases, with 9 bases spanning the gap. The CDR3 loop spans 12 amino acids. Germline CDR1 SGHNT, CDR2 YYREEE (reference sequence). The CDR3 reads CASSATKNEQFF. In DNA, the CDR3 is TGTGCCAGCAGCGCTACAAAGAATGAGCAGTTCTTC. Full variable domain (rest looked up from reference TRBV5-4 and TRBJ2-1): ETGVTQSPTHLIKTRGQQVTLRCSSQSGHNTVSWYQQALGQGPQFIFQYYREEENGRGNFPPRFSGLQFPNYSSELNVNALELDDSALYLCASSATKNEQFFGPGTRLTVL.

This chain links TRBV5-4 with TRBJ2-3; the match to TRBD1 covers 10 bases. Unmatched junction bases numbered 6, after V lost 0 bases and J lost 5 bases. The length of the CDR3 is 16 residues. Germline CDR1 is SGHNT and CDR2 is YYREEE (reference sequence). DNA for the CDR3: TGTGCCAGCAGCTTGGCCGGGACAGGGGTTATAGATACGCAGTATTTT. It is translated as CASSLAGTGVIDTQYF.

CDR3 region: CASSFGYGYTF. The CDR3, as DNA: TGTGCCAGCAGCTTCGGCTATGGCTACACCTTC. The chain recombines TRBV5-6 with TRBJ1-2; D gene ambiguous. This CDR3 comprises 11 residues. The V and J ends lost 2 bases and 4 bases respectively, with 3 bases between them. Germline CDR1 is SGHDT and CDR2 is YYEEEE. The full variable domain, with the rest looked up from reference TRBV5-6 and TRBJ1-2, is DAGVTQSPTHLIKTRGQQVTLRCSPKSGHDTVSWYQQALGQGPQFIFQYYEEEERQRGNFPDRFSGHQFPNYSSELNVNALLLGDSALYLCASSFGYGYTFGSGTRLTVV.

The rearrangement joins TRBV18 to TRBJ2-2, with D possibly being TRBD2 (6 bases). The CDR3 has 15 amino acids. Germline-derived CDR1 and CDR2 are KGHSH and LQKENI. V was cut by 6 bases and J by 1 base, with 12 bases left in between. CDR3 amino acids: CASSPPGGNTGELFF. The CDR3 region has the DNA TGTGCCAGCTCGCCGCCCGGGGGGAACACCGGGGAGCTGTTTTTT.

The chain combines TRBV7-9 with TRBJ2-2, with D unclear. This CDR3 comprises 14 residues. Germline CDR1 reads SEHNR; CDR2 reads FQNEAQ (reference sequence). The V gene lost 4 bases and the J gene lost 7 bases, with 13 bases spanning the gap. Here the CDR3 DNA reads TGTGCCAGCAGCTCCCTACCTCCACGCGGGGAGCTGTTTTTT. This codes for CASSSLPPRGELFF.

CDR3 coding DNA: TGTGCCTGCAACCTTTTGAGCTCTGGGGCCAACGTCCTGACTTTC. Encoded protein: CACNLLSSGANVLTF. This chain uses TRBV30 with TRBJ2-6; D unclear. The V and J ends lost 6 bases and 0 bases respectively, with 12 bases between them. Germline V gene lookup returns CDR1 GTSNPN and CDR2 SVGIG (reference sequence). The CDR3 runs to 15 residues.